This is a list of T cell receptor beta chains from one sample in a study of prognosis after radiotherapy for stage I lung cancer. From the multiplex PCR reads, TCRdb called clonotypes with MiXCR, one entry per CDR3 protein. Here the sample spans about 13,000 distinct CDR3 sequences, roughly 40% being singletons. The sample consisted of PBMCs, taken before or after stereotactic body radiation therapy (not recorded which). The receptors originated from a donor over 45 with non-small cell lung cancer. Both conserved end residues are part of each CDR3. The D gene is left open where the match is weak. Not every row has a clone size; where given, it reads once, few, many or a size class.

D gene: -; V gene: TRBV28; clone size: medium-sized; J gene: TRBJ1-2; CDR3 protein: CASSSPRGGYTF; CDR3 DNA: TGTGCCAGCAGTTCTCCTCGCGGCGGCTACACCTTC
D gene: -; V gene: TRBV7-6; clone size: many; J gene: TRBJ2-6; CDR3 protein: CASSPGGAGANVLTF; CDR3 DNA: TGTGCCAGCAGCCCAGGTGGGGCTGGGGCCAACGTCCTGACTTTC
D gene: TRBD1; V gene: TRBV19; clone size: -; J gene: TRBJ2-2; CDR3 protein: CASSKDRGTGELFF; CDR3 DNA: TGTGCCAGTAGTAAAGACAGGGGCACCGGGGAGCTGTTTTTT
D gene: TRBD2; V gene: TRBV5-4; clone size: many; J gene: TRBJ2-3; CDR3 protein: CASSITSEDTQYF; CDR3 DNA: TGTGCCAGCAGCATAACTAGCGAAGATACGCAGTATTTT
D gene: -; V gene: TRBV25-1; clone size: many; J gene: TRBJ1-2; CDR3 protein: CASSEQDSYGYTF; CDR3 DNA: TGTGCCAGCAGTGAACAGGACAGCTATGGCTACACCTTC
D gene: -; V gene: TRBV6-1; clone size: large; J gene: TRBJ1-2; CDR3 protein: CASSYGDIRANYGYTF; CDR3 DNA: TGTGCCAGCAGTTACGGAGACATTAGGGCTAACTATGGCTACACCTTC
D gene: TRBD2; V gene: TRBV28; clone size: many; J gene: TRBJ2-1; CDR3 protein: CASSSPGLVGREQFF; CDR3 DNA: TGTGCCAGCAGTTCCCCGGGACTAGTTGGACGTGAGCAGTTCTTC
D gene: -; V gene: TRBV19; clone size: many; J gene: TRBJ1-1; CDR3 protein: CASSIGRGRRTEAFF; CDR3 DNA: TGTGCCAGTAGTATAGGGAGGGGTCGACGTACTGAAGCTTTCTTT
D gene: TRBD2; V gene: TRBV20-1; clone size: many; J gene: TRBJ2-3; CDR3 protein: CSAWTSRSDTQYF; CDR3 DNA: TGCAGTGCTTGGACTAGTAGGTCAGATACGCAGTATTTT
D gene: TRBD1; V gene: TRBV28; clone size: many; J gene: TRBJ2-7; CDR3 protein: CASSFRGPGEQYF; CDR3 DNA: TGTGCCAGCAGTTTCAGGGGGCCTGGCGAGCAGTACTTC
D gene: TRBD1; V gene: TRBV28; clone size: -; J gene: TRBJ1-2; CDR3 protein: CASGDSLNYGYTF; CDR3 DNA: TGTGCCAGCGGGGACAGTCTGAACTATGGCTACACCTTC
D gene: TRBD1; V gene: TRBV19; clone size: many; J gene: TRBJ2-7; CDR3 protein: CASSPRQGRYEQYF; CDR3 DNA: TGTGCCAGTAGTCCGAGACAGGGGCGGTACGAGCAGTACTTC
D gene: TRBD1; V gene: TRBV5-6; clone size: -; J gene: TRBJ1-4; CDR3 protein: CASSLRGQEIEKLFF; CDR3 DNA: TGTGCCAGCAGCTTGAGGGGACAGGAGATTGAAAAACTGTTTTTT
D gene: -; V gene: TRBV4-1; clone size: few; J gene: TRBJ2-5; CDR3 protein: CASSQVTPRATQYF; CDR3 DNA: TGCGCCAGCAGCCAAGTGACCCCCCGAGCGACCCAGTACTTC
D gene: -; V gene: TRBV7-9; clone size: -; J gene: TRBJ2-1; CDR3 protein: CASSSGQHRDEQFF; CDR3 DNA: TGTGCCAGCAGCTCTGGACAGCATAGGGATGAGCAGTTCTTC
D gene: -; V gene: TRBV12-3/TRBV12-4; clone size: -; J gene: TRBJ2-1; CDR3 protein: CASSSGTLQFF; CDR3 DNA: TGTGCCAGCAGTTCTGGTACTCTGCAGTTCTTC
D gene: -; V gene: TRBV11-2; clone size: -; J gene: TRBJ1-1; CDR3 protein: CASSPSTGAFF; CDR3 DNA: TGTGCCAGCAGCCCGTCGACAGGAGCTTTCTTT
D gene: -; V gene: TRBV2; clone size: -; J gene: TRBJ2-7; CDR3 protein: CASSPTSEQYF; CDR3 DNA: TGTGCCAGCAGTCCAACATCCGAGCAGTACTTC
D gene: -; V gene: TRBV10-3; clone size: many; J gene: TRBJ1-2; CDR3 protein: CAITQSSNYGYTF; CDR3 DNA: TGTGCCATCACCCAGAGTTCTAACTATGGCTACACCTTC
D gene: -; V gene: TRBV12-3/TRBV12-4; clone size: once; J gene: TRBJ2-1; CDR3 protein: CASSLLRDYTSSYNERFF; CDR3 DNA: TGTGCCAGCAGTTTACTTCGGGATTACACGAGCTCCTACAATGAGCGGTTCTTC
D gene: -; V gene: TRBV6-4; clone size: -; J gene: TRBJ2-3; CDR3 protein: CASRVGGVSTDTQYF; CDR3 DNA: TGTGCCAGCAGGGTTGGCGGTGTTAGCACAGATACGCAGTATTTT
D gene: -; V gene: TRBV11-3; clone size: -; J gene: TRBJ2-2; CDR3 protein: CASSLDLWVESAGELFF; CDR3 DNA: TGTGCCAGCAGCTTAGATCTGTGGGTGGAGTCGGCCGGGGAGCTGTTTTTT
D gene: TRBD2; V gene: TRBV6-2/TRBV6-3; clone size: medium-sized; J gene: TRBJ2-1; CDR3 protein: CASRGPGLAAYNEQFF; CDR3 DNA: TGTGCCAGCAGGGGACCGGGACTAGCGGCATACAATGAGCAGTTCTTC
D gene: -; V gene: TRBV7-2; clone size: medium-sized; J gene: TRBJ1-5; CDR3 protein: CASSGGAGQPQHF; CDR3 DNA: TGTGCCAGCAGTGGGGGGGCGGGTCAGCCCCAGCATTTT
D gene: TRBD2; V gene: TRBV6-1; clone size: -; J gene: TRBJ2-7; CDR3 protein: CASSTRTSGRPEQYF; CDR3 DNA: TGTGCCAGCAGTACGCGGACTAGCGGTCGTCCCGAGCAGTACTTC
D gene: -; V gene: TRBV6-1; clone size: -; J gene: TRBJ1-6; CDR3 protein: CAIRSQRNSPLHF; CDR3 DNA: TGTGCCATAAGATCACAGCGGAATTCACCCCTCCACTTT
D gene: -; V gene: TRBV6-1; clone size: medium-sized; J gene: TRBJ2-7; CDR3 protein: CASSTYEQYF; CDR3 DNA: TGTGCCAGCAGTACTTACGAGCAGTACTTC
D gene: TRBD1; V gene: TRBV6-1; clone size: -; J gene: TRBJ1-2; CDR3 protein: CASSRLAEGGHCYTF; CDR3 DNA: TGTGCCAGCAGTCGACTTGCCGAAGGGGGCCATTGCTACACCTTC
D gene: TRBD2; V gene: TRBV7-3; clone size: many; J gene: TRBJ2-1; CDR3 protein: CASSLYGGVDEQFF; CDR3 DNA: TGTGCCAGCAGCTTATACGGGGGGGTGGATGAGCAGTTCTTC
D gene: TRBD2; V gene: TRBV15; clone size: many; J gene: TRBJ2-7; CDR3 protein: CATSRDLGLASHEQYF; CDR3 DNA: TGTGCCACCAGCAGAGATTTAGGACTAGCCTCCCACGAGCAGTACTTC
D gene: -; V gene: TRBV6-1; clone size: many; J gene: TRBJ1-1; CDR3 protein: CASSIERVSTEAFF; CDR3 DNA: TGTGCCAGCAGCATTGAAAGGGTCAGCACTGAAGCTTTCTTT
D gene: -; V gene: TRBV6-1; clone size: -; J gene: TRBJ2-1; CDR3 protein: CASRSDTSSYNEQFF; CDR3 DNA: TGTGCCAGCAGATCGGACACGAGCTCCTACAATGAGCAGTTCTTC
D gene: TRBD2; V gene: TRBV6-1; clone size: many; J gene: TRBJ2-5; CDR3 protein: CASSASGGVETQYF; CDR3 DNA: TGTGCCAGCAGCGCTAGCGGAGGAGTAGAGACCCAGTACTTC
D gene: TRBD1; V gene: TRBV19; clone size: medium-sized; J gene: TRBJ1-6; CDR3 protein: CASSIPPGQRNSPLHF; CDR3 DNA: TGTGCCAGTAGTATCCCACCGGGACAGAGGAATTCACCCCTCCACTTT
D gene: TRBD1; V gene: TRBV28; clone size: -; J gene: TRBJ2-3; CDR3 protein: CASSPQGARTDTQYF; CDR3 DNA: TGTGCCAGCAGTCCACAGGGGGCAAGGACAGATACGCAGTATTTT
D gene: -; V gene: TRBV28; clone size: once; J gene: TRBJ2-2; CDR3 protein: CASSLPTGELFF; CDR3 DNA: TGTGCCAGCAGTCTACCCACCGGGGAGCTGTTTTTT
D gene: -; V gene: TRBV16; clone size: many; J gene: TRBJ1-4; CDR3 protein: CASSLRGGGSTNEKLFF; CDR3 DNA: TGTGCCAGCAGCCTACGTGGCGGGGGATCAACTAATGAAAAACTGTTTTTT
D gene: -; V gene: TRBV28; clone size: once; J gene: TRBJ1-5; CDR3 protein: CASSWDFVGQGKYSNQPKNF; CDR3 DNA: TGTGCCAGCAGTTGGGACTTCGTGGGACAAGGAAAATATAGCAATCAGCCCAAGAATTTT
D gene: TRBD1; V gene: TRBV9; clone size: many; J gene: TRBJ1-6; CDR3 protein: CASSAKTGGTLHF; CDR3 DNA: TGTGCCAGCAGCGCGAAAACAGGGGGGACCCTCCACTTT
D gene: -; V gene: TRBV5-6; clone size: many; J gene: TRBJ2-2; CDR3 protein: CASSFGSGLVLGELFF; CDR3 DNA: TGTGCCAGCAGCTTCGGATCGGGGCTAGTCCTCGGGGAGCTGTTTTTT
D gene: TRBD2; V gene: TRBV12-3/TRBV12-4; clone size: -; J gene: TRBJ2-1; CDR3 protein: CASSNDGLASNEQFF; CDR3 DNA: TGTGCCAGCAGTAACGACGGACTAGCCTCCAATGAGCAGTTCTTC
D gene: -; V gene: TRBV9; clone size: many; J gene: TRBJ2-7; CDR3 protein: CASSVAPLGSYEQYF; CDR3 DNA: TGTGCCAGCAGCGTAGCCCCACTTGGGTCCTACGAGCAGTACTTC
D gene: -; V gene: TRBV24-1; clone size: -; J gene: TRBJ2-7; CDR3 protein: CATSDSSIYEQYF; CDR3 DNA: TGTGCCACCAGTGATTCATCAATTTACGAGCAGTACTTC
D gene: -; V gene: TRBV6-2/TRBV6-3; clone size: many; J gene: TRBJ2-6; CDR3 protein: CASSYNSGANVLTF; CDR3 DNA: TGTGCCAGCAGTTACAACTCTGGGGCCAACGTCCTGACTTTC
D gene: -; V gene: TRBV11-2; clone size: many; J gene: TRBJ2-1; CDR3 protein: CASSRMVGGRGEQFF; CDR3 DNA: TGTGCCAGCAGCCGGATGGTGGGGGGCCGGGGAGAGCAGTTCTTC
D gene: TRBD1; V gene: TRBV29-1; clone size: -; J gene: TRBJ1-6; CDR3 protein: CSVLDRVNSHLHF; CDR3 DNA: TGCAGCGTACTGGACAGGGTTAACTCACACCTCCACTTT
D gene: -; V gene: TRBV7-9; clone size: -; J gene: TRBJ2-5; CDR3 protein: CAISLVGQGLGQETQYF; CDR3 DNA: TGTGCCATCAGCTTAGTTGGCCAAGGCCTAGGCCAAGAGACCCAGTACTTC
D gene: -; V gene: TRBV19; clone size: -; J gene: TRBJ2-5; CDR3 protein: CDSSSERTQYF; CDR3 DNA: TGTGACAGTAGTTCCGAAAGGACCCAGTACTTC
D gene: TRBD1; V gene: TRBV20-1; clone size: many; J gene: TRBJ1-5; CDR3 protein: CSAWVRGDQPQHF; CDR3 DNA: TGCAGTGCTTGGGTCAGGGGGGATCAGCCCCAGCATTTT
D gene: -; V gene: TRBV5-5; clone size: many; J gene: TRBJ1-6; CDR3 protein: CASSPHNNSPLHF; CDR3 DNA: TGTGCCAGCAGCCCCCACAATAATTCACCCCTCCACTTT
D gene: -; V gene: TRBV7-3; clone size: many; J gene: TRBJ2-3; CDR3 protein: CASSKSSTDTQYF; CDR3 DNA: TGTGCCAGCAGTAAATCGAGCACAGATACGCAGTATTTT
D gene: TRBD2; V gene: TRBV6-1; clone size: -; J gene: TRBJ2-2; CDR3 protein: CASSNAVTSVGAAWAGELFF; CDR3 DNA: TGTGCCAGCAGCAACGCCGTGACTAGCGTGGGGGCCGCTTGGGCCGGGGAGCTGTTTTTT
D gene: TRBD1; V gene: TRBV7-2; clone size: many; J gene: TRBJ2-7; CDR3 protein: CASSPAPTGDYEQYF; CDR3 DNA: TGTGCCAGCAGCCCAGCTCCTACAGGGGACTACGAGCAGTACTTC
D gene: -; V gene: TRBV15; clone size: many; J gene: TRBJ1-4; CDR3 protein: CATRPLGGIGEKLFF; CDR3 DNA: TGTGCCACCCGCCCTCTGGGAGGAATAGGGGAAAAACTGTTTTTT
D gene: TRBD2; V gene: TRBV24-1; clone size: many; J gene: TRBJ2-1; CDR3 protein: CATSPRLGLAGSNEQFF; CDR3 DNA: TGTGCCACCAGTCCAAGGCTAGGGCTAGCGGGAAGTAATGAGCAGTTCTTC
D gene: TRBD1; V gene: TRBV20-1; clone size: -; J gene: TRBJ1-1; CDR3 protein: CSATGQGAMNTEALF; CDR3 DNA: TGCAGTGCTACGGGACAGGGTGCAATGAACACTGAAGCTCTCTTT
D gene: -; V gene: TRBV4-3; clone size: many; J gene: TRBJ2-7; CDR3 protein: CASSQDRHSYEQYF; CDR3 DNA: TGCGCCAGCAGCCAAGACAGACACTCCTACGAGCAGTACTTC
D gene: -; V gene: TRBV5-1; clone size: once; J gene: TRBJ2-2; CDR3 protein: CASSGNTPGELFF; CDR3 DNA: TGCGCCAGCAGCGGGAACACCCCCGGGGAGCTGTTTTTT
D gene: -; V gene: TRBV6-5; clone size: few; J gene: TRBJ2-7; CDR3 protein: CASSYGSEHYEQYF; CDR3 DNA: TGTGCCAGCAGTTACGGGTCCGAACACTACGAGCAATACTTC
D gene: -; V gene: TRBV30; clone size: many; J gene: TRBJ2-3; CDR3 protein: CAWSYNSADTQYF; CDR3 DNA: TGTGCCTGGAGTTACAACTCGGCAGATACGCAGTATTTT